This TCR beta chain was observed in a study of T cells in Graves' hyperthyroidism and ophthalmopathy. The study, taken as a whole, reports: Blood also contained most expanded thyroid clonotypes above 0.001.

This clonotype was detected ten times or more. The antigen is not known. Trimming cost V 6 bases and J 1 base, with 6 bases left between them. This CDR3 is built from 12 residues. In germline, CDR1 is LNHNV, CDR2 YYDKDF (reference sequence). RNA transcripts served as the template for amplifying TCR beta CDR3 regions. A first-round RT-PCR of the TCR CDR3 used the HTBI primer set. A single record per CDR3 protein comes from TCRdb applying MiXCR to the multiplex PCR reads. The data contain about half a million distinct CDR3 sequences, approximately 25% of them singletons. The specimen sequenced was blood. This TCR derives from a woman in her twenties or thirties with Graves' ophthalmopathy. V and J are TRBV15 and TRBJ1-2, with D hard to call. The CDR3 loop reads CATRENNYGYTF. The DNA for the CDR3 is TGTGCCACCAGGGAGAATAACTATGGCTACACCTTC.